This is a list of T cell receptor beta chains from one sample in a study of T cells in Graves' hyperthyroidism and ophthalmopathy. MiXCR, run by TCRdb on the multiplex PCR reads, gives a single entry per CDR3 protein. Of 600,000 to 850,000 distinct CDR3 sequences detected, around 20% appear once; the ten largest clones hold around 15%. Material: blood. The source of these receptors is a woman aged 45-65 years with Graves' hyperthyroidism that later progressed to Graves' ophthalmopathy. Each CDR3 is given with its conserved first and last residue. The D gene is left open where the match is weak. Expanded clones get a size class; other rows say once, few or many, or leave the size out.

CDR3: CASGQRSNYGYTF
DNA: TGTGCCAGCGGACAGCGATCTAACTATGGCTACACCTTC
size: few
length: 13
J: TRBJ1-2
D: -
V: TRBV6-2/TRBV6-3

CDR3: CASSQVQLAGGSYNEQFF
DNA: TGTGCCAGCAGCCAAGTTCAGCTAGCGGGGGGCTCCTACAATGAGCAGTTCTTC
size: few
length: 18
J: TRBJ2-1
D: TRBD2
V: TRBV14

CDR3: CASSPGTLRGPYSNQPQHF
DNA: TGTGCCAGCTCACCCGGGACCCTAAGGGGACCGTATAGCAATCAGCCCCAGCATTTT
size: -
length: 19
J: TRBJ1-5
D: -
V: TRBV18

CDR3: CASSFSPPGEFYEQYF
DNA: TGTGCCAGCAGTTTTTCACCGCCAGGGGAGTTCTACGAGCAGTACTTC
size: -
length: 16
J: TRBJ2-7
D: -
V: TRBV27

CDR3: CASSYSELTAYNSPLHF
DNA: TGTGCCAGCAGTTACTCCGAATTGACAGCCTATAATTCACCCCTCCACTTT
size: few
length: 17
J: TRBJ1-6
D: -
V: TRBV6-2/TRBV6-3

CDR3: CASSLVGQLNQPQHF
DNA: TGTGCCAGCAGCTTAGTCGGGCAACTCAATCAGCCCCAGCATTTT
size: few
length: 15
J: TRBJ1-5
D: -
V: TRBV7-8

CDR3: CASSLVSEGYNSPLHF
DNA: TGCGCCAGCAGCTTGGTTTCAGAGGGGTATAATTCACCCCTCCACTTT
size: few
length: 16
J: TRBJ1-6
D: -
V: TRBV5-1

CDR3: CASSLTGGGGYTF
DNA: TGTGCCAGCAGCTTGACAGGGGGCGGTGGCTACACCTTC
size: many
length: 13
J: TRBJ1-2
D: TRBD1
V: TRBV5-6

CDR3: CASSPSAGVKETQYF
DNA: TGTGCCAGCAGCCCCTCAGCGGGGGTAAAAGAGACCCAGTACTTC
size: -
length: 15
J: TRBJ2-5
D: TRBD2
V: TRBV5-4

CDR3: CSARSTGETQYF
DNA: TGCAGTGCTAGGTCTACGGGGGAGACCCAGTACTTC
size: many
length: 12
J: TRBJ2-5
D: -
V: TRBV20-1

CDR3: CASSKGGIYDYTF
DNA: TGTGCCAGCAGTAAGGGGGGCATCTACGACTACACCTTC
size: many
length: 13
J: TRBJ1-2
D: -
V: TRBV27

CDR3: CACSARTGLYEQYF
DNA: TGCGCCTGCAGCGCAAGGACAGGGCTCTACGAGCAGTACTTC
size: -
length: 14
J: TRBJ2-7
D: TRBD1
V: TRBV5-1

CDR3: CASSPTVSLTETQYF
DNA: TGTGCCAGTAGCCCCACCGTCAGCTTAACGGAGACCCAGTACTTC
size: few
length: 15
J: TRBJ2-5
D: -
V: TRBV19

CDR3: CASSPPTDRGYEQYF
DNA: TGTGCCAGCAGCCCACCCACGGACAGGGGTTACGAGCAGTACTTC
size: -
length: 15
J: TRBJ2-7
D: TRBD1
V: TRBV2

CDR3: CASKGTSGGSNQPQHF
DNA: TGTGCCAGCAAAGGGACATCGGGCGGGAGCAATCAGCCCCAGCATTTT
size: many
length: 16
J: TRBJ1-5
D: -
V: TRBV6-1

CDR3: CATSDHPGTNAYEQYF
DNA: TGTGCCACCAGTGATCACCCCGGGACAAACGCCTACGAGCAGTACTTC
size: -
length: 16
J: TRBJ2-7
D: -
V: TRBV24-1

CDR3: CASSFGGANYGYTF
DNA: TGTGCCAGCAGTTTTGGCGGAGCTAACTATGGCTACACCTTC
size: many
length: 14
J: TRBJ1-2
D: -
V: TRBV27

CDR3: CAISETANSYEQYF
DNA: TGTGCCATCAGTGAGACAGCTAACTCCTACGAGCAGTACTTC
size: many
length: 14
J: TRBJ2-7
D: -
V: TRBV10-3

CDR3: CASSWMGRDYGYTF
DNA: TGTGCCAGCAGTTGGATGGGGCGCGACTATGGCTACACCTTC
size: many
length: 14
J: TRBJ1-2
D: -
V: TRBV12-3/TRBV12-4

CDR3: CASSPPGGGGEKLFF
DNA: TGTGCCAGCAGCCCCCCCGGCGGAGGGGGGGAAAAACTGTTTTTT
size: -
length: 15
J: TRBJ1-4
D: -
V: TRBV3-1

CDR3: CASKTLVPGETQYF
DNA: TGTGCCAGCAAGACACTAGTACCCGGGGAGACCCAGTACTTC
size: few
length: 14
J: TRBJ2-5
D: -
V: TRBV12-3/TRBV12-4

CDR3: CASSIPPLPQHF
DNA: TGTGCCAGTAGTATCCCTCCTCTGCCCCAGCATTTT
size: few
length: 12
J: TRBJ1-5
D: -
V: TRBV19

CDR3: CASIPGSRVGNNEQFF
DNA: TGTGCCAGCATCCCAGGCAGCAGGGTTGGGAACAATGAGCAGTTCTTC
size: few
length: 16
J: TRBJ2-1
D: -
V: TRBV7-9

CDR3: CASSQEAEKLFF
DNA: TGCGCCAGCAGCCAAGAGGCAGAAAAACTGTTTTTT
size: -
length: 12
J: TRBJ1-4
D: -
V: TRBV4-1

CDR3: CSARGLAGVNTGELFF
DNA: TGCAGTGCTAGGGGACTAGCGGGGGTTAACACCGGGGAGCTGTTTTTT
size: -
length: 16
J: TRBJ2-2
D: TRBD2
V: TRBV20-1

CDR3: CASSYGQGIETQYF
DNA: TGTGCCAGCAGTTACGGGCAGGGGATAGAGACCCAGTACTTC
size: many
length: 14
J: TRBJ2-5
D: -
V: TRBV6-2/TRBV6-3

CDR3: CASSRAGGGETQYF
DNA: TGTGCCAGCAGTCGAGCGGGGGGTGGAGAGACCCAGTACTTC
size: many
length: 14
J: TRBJ2-5
D: TRBD2
V: TRBV12-3/TRBV12-4

CDR3: CASSRDRKFRETQYF
DNA: TGTGCCAGCAGCCGGGACAGGAAATTTAGGGAGACCCAGTACTTC
size: few
length: 15
J: TRBJ2-5
D: TRBD1
V: TRBV13

CDR3: CASSENTDFYGYTF
DNA: TGTGCCAGCAGTGAAAACACAGATTTCTATGGCTACACCTTC
size: many
length: 14
J: TRBJ1-2
D: -
V: TRBV2

CDR3: CASSPDQGDGYTF
DNA: TGCGCCAGCAGCCCGGACCAGGGGGATGGCTACACCTTC
size: many
length: 13
J: TRBJ1-2
D: TRBD1
V: TRBV5-1